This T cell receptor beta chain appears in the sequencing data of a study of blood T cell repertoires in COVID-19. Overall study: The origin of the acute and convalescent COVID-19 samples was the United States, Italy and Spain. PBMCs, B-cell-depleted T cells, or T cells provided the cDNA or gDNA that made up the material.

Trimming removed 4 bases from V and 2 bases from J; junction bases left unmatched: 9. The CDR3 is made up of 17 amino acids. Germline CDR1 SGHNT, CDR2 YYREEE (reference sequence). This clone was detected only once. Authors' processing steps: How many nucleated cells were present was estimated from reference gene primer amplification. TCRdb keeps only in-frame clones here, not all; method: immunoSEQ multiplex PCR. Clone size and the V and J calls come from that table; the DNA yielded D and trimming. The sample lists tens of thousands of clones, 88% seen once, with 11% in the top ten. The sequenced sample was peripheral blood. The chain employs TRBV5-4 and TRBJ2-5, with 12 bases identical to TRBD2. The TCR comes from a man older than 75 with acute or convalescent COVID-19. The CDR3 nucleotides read TGTGCCAGCAGCCAATCCCGGACTAGCGGGGTTCAAGAGACCCAGTACTTC. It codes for CASSQSRTSGVQETQYF.